The 26 T cell receptor beta chains presented below share a single source sample, sequenced in a study of T-cell reconstitution after alpha-beta-depleted transplantation in children. It was with unique molecular identifiers that the TCRbeta library was prepared. TCRdb reprocessed the PCR reads with MiXCR, giving one entry per CDR3 protein. The sample lists 500,000 to 750,000 distinct CDR3 sequences; more than 20% were seen once. Sequencing used PBMCs, obtained before TCRalphabeta/CD19-depleted stem cell transplant. Source of these receptors: a boy younger than two with Wiskott-Aldrich syndrome, due to receive a stem cell transplant.

The chain uses TRBV10-3 and TRBJ2-2; 10 nucleotides agree with TRBD1. V shed 2 bases and J 0 bases; nucleotides not matched to a gene: 0. Germline V gene lookup returns CDR1 ENHRY and CDR2 SYGVKD. The CDR3 covers 16 residues. CDR3 coding DNA: TGTGCCATCAGTGAGGGACAGGGGGCGAACACCGGGGAGCTGTTTTTT. This encodes CAISEGQGANTGELFF.

The gene calls are TRBV5-1 and TRBJ2-7; a possible D gene is TRBD2 (5 bases). Trimming removed 0 bases at V and 0 bases at J, with 7 bases between. The germline V gene encodes CDR1 SGHRS and CDR2 YFSETQ. The CDR3 is made up of 14 amino acids. The CDR3 here is CASSLVGNSYEQYF. The CDR3 DNA sequence: TGCGCCAGCAGCTTGGTCGGGAACTCCTACGAGCAGTACTTC.

This chain connects TRBV10-3 to TRBJ2-5, with TRBD2 matching over 8 bases. Trimming took 6 bases from V and 5 from J; bases not matched to a gene: 8. The CDR3 is 14 amino acids. Per germline, CDR1 ENHRY and CDR2 SYGVKD. This chain's CDR3 is CAIRKTSGGETQYF. The CDR3 bases are TGTGCCATCAGAAAAACTAGCGGAGGGGAGACCCAGTACTTC.

This clonotype was observed a few times. The chain uses TRBV27 and TRBJ2-5; D possibly corresponds to TRBD2 (5 bases). The CDR3 totals 15 residues. Germline V gene lookup returns CDR1 MNHEY and CDR2 SMNVEV (reference sequence). Trimming took 1 base from V and 3 from J, leaving 12 bases between them. In nucleotides, the CDR3 is TGTGCCAGCAGTTTATGGGGTCGGGATAAAGAGACCCAGTACTTC. Translated: CASSLWGRDKETQYF.

This clonotype turned up a few times. The gene calls are TRBV5-1 and TRBJ2-2, with 12 positions matching TRBD2. Germline-derived CDR1 and CDR2 are SGHRS and YFSETQ. The CDR3 has 18 residues. The junction had 7 bases not matched to a gene; V was cut back by 0 bases and J by 4 bases. CDR3 protein: CASSLDPTSGRTTGELFF. In DNA, the CDR3 is TGCGCCAGCAGCTTGGACCCTACTAGCGGGAGGACCACCGGGGAGCTGTTTTTT.

In this sample, this clonotype turned up a few times. The rearrangement joins TRBV18 to TRBJ1-2; D gene ambiguous. Trimming cost V 0 bases and J 6 bases, with 11 bases left between them. The CDR3 totals 14 residues. CDR1 is KGHSH and CDR2 is LQKENI in the germline V gene. The CDR3 sequence: CASSPPPVSNGYTF. CDR3 nucleotides: TGTGCCAGCTCACCACCGCCAGTATCCAATGGCTACACCTTC.

The J gene is TRBJ1-2, the V gene TRBV12-3 or TRBV12-4; 7 bases are a match to TRBD1. The J segment lost 4 bases and the V segment lost 5 bases, leaving 10 bases of the junction unmatched. The CDR3 contains 15 residues. CDR3 amino acids: CASSPTGTMGYGYTF. The CDR3 DNA sequence: TGTGCCAGCAGTCCGACAGGGACTATGGGCTATGGCTACACCTTC.

This clonotype came up a few times. The V call is TRBV5-1, the J call TRBJ2-5; 8 positions match TRBD2. V shed 6 bases and J 4 bases; nucleotides not matched to a gene: 5. Germline V lookup: CDR1 SGHRS, CDR2 YFSETQ. CDR3 length: 13 residues. The CDR3 coding sequence is TGCGCCAGCACCCAAGGACTAGCAGAGACCCAGTACTTC. Protein sequence: CASTQGLAETQYF.

This clonotype occurred a few times. CDR3 region: CASNSGQGQNSPLHF. The CDR3 DNA reads TGTGCCAGCAATTCGGGACAGGGGCAAAATTCACCCCTCCACTTT. The chain is built from TRBV28 and TRBJ1-6; 10 bases are a match to TRBD1. V trimming: 7 bases; J trimming: 7 bases; junction bases outside the gene matches: 7. This CDR3 comprises 15 residues. Germline V CDR1 and CDR2: MDHEN, SYDVKM.

This clonotype occurred a few times. The V call is TRBV30, the J call TRBJ1-1; 10 bases map to TRBD1. Per germline, CDR1 GTSNPN and CDR2 SVGIG (reference sequence). The CDR3 is made up of 12 amino acids. The ends lost 5 bases at V and 6 bases at J; junction bases unmatched: 3. The CDR3 reads CAWGDRGPEAFF. The CDR3 nucleotides read TGTGCCTGGGGTGACAGGGGGCCTGAAGCTTTCTTT.

V is TRBV6-5 and J is TRBJ2-5; D is possibly TRBD1 (6 bases). From germline, CDR1 is MNHEY and CDR2 SVGAGI. The CDR3 consists of 15 residues. V lost 2 bases to trimming and J lost 2 bases, with 12 bases between them. The CDR3 reads CASSYGGHPQETQYF. CDR3 DNA: TGTGCCAGCAGTTACGGGGGCCATCCACAAGAGACCCAGTACTTC.

A few counts support this clonotype. The V call is TRBV5-1, the J call TRBJ2-4; 7 bases line up with TRBD2. The V and J ends lost 1 base and 1 base, in that order; junction bases with no gene match: 2. The CDR3 loop spans 15 amino acids. Germline V gene lookup returns CDR1 SGHRS and CDR2 YFSETQ. The CDR3 here is CASSLTTSAKNIQYF. The CDR3 DNA sequence: TGCGCCAGCAGCTTGACGACTAGCGCCAAAAACATTCAGTACTTC.

This clonotype was counted only a few times. The CDR3 reads CASSLRWGRGETQYF. Written as DNA, the CDR3 is TGCGCCAGCAGCTTGCGCTGGGGCCGGGGAGAGACCCAGTACTTC. The gene calls are TRBV5-1 and TRBJ2-5; possibly TRBD1 or TRBD2 for D (5 bases each). V shed 1 base and J shed 4 bases, with 14 bases lying between them. This CDR3 is built from 15 residues. Germline V lookup: CDR1 SGHRS, CDR2 YFSETQ.

The gene calls are TRBV29-1 and TRBJ2-3; TRBD2 matches at 11 bases. Germline V gene lookup returns CDR1 SQVTM and CDR2 ANQGSEA. The ends lost 5 bases at V and 5 bases at J; junction bases unmatched: 6. The CDR3 is made up of 14 amino acids. The CDR3 region is CSVSTSGIGDTQYF. The CDR3 DNA reads TGCAGCGTTTCGACTAGCGGGATTGGAGATACGCAGTATTTT.

This clonotype has more than one count but fewer than ten. The chain employs TRBV7-9 and TRBJ2-1; 8 bases fit TRBD2. The CDR3 runs to 16 residues. Per germline, CDR1 SEHNR and CDR2 FQNEAQ (reference sequence). Trimming at V came to 4 bases and at J to 8 bases, leaving 13 bases not matched to a gene. The CDR3 DNA follows: TGTGCCAGCAGCTCTGGACCACTAGCGGAAGGGCATGAGCAGTTCTTC. This sequence encodes CASSSGPLAEGHEQFF.

The chain couples TRBV20-1 to TRBJ2-1; 10 nucleotides align to TRBD2. Losses at the gene ends were 4 bases for V and 2 bases for J; bases not matched to a gene: 8. The CDR3 contains 16 residues. The germline V gene has CDR1 DFQATT and CDR2 SNEGSKA (reference sequence). CDR3 DNA sequence: TGCAGTGCTACTATCGGACTAGCGGTGACCTACAATGAGCAGTTCTTC. Its protein product is CSATIGLAVTYNEQFF.

The chain is built from TRBV12-3 or TRBV12-4 and TRBJ2-2; D is perhaps TRBD1 (6 bases). The CDR3 runs to 16 residues. V lost 7 bases and J lost 3, with 18 bases in between. DNA for the CDR3: TGTGCCAGCACCCTACACCAGGGGTGGGACACCGGGGAGCTGTTTTTT. Protein sequence: CASTLHQGWDTGELFF.

As concerns this clonotype: At one end the junction does not follow the germline gene, possibly because of a read error. The gene calls are TRBV30 and TRBJ2-1, with 8 bases fitting TRBD2. The CDR3 sequence is 15 residues long. Germline assignment: CDR1 GTSNPN and CDR2 SVGIG (reference sequence). CDR3 residues: CAWNWGGRTYNVQFF. For the CDR3, the DNA is TGTGCCTGGAACTGGGGCGGGAGGACCTACAATGTGCAGTTCTTC. Based on the CDR3 plus reference TRBV30 and TRBJ2-1, the full variable domain is SQTIHQWPATLVQPVGSPLSLECTVEGTSNPNLYWYRQAAGRGLQLLFYSVGIGQISSEVPQNLSASRPQDRQFILSSKKLLLSDSGFYLCAWNWGGRTYNVQFFGPGTRLTVL.

This clonotype showed up just a few times. This chain connects TRBV5-1 to TRBJ2-2; D is undetermined. Germline assignment: CDR1 SGHRS and CDR2 YFSETQ. V lost 1 base and J lost 1, with 11 bases in between. This CDR3 is 16 amino acids long. The CDR3 DNA reads as TGCGCCAGCAGCTTGATTAGCCTCGGGAACACCGGGGAGCTGTTTTTT. Amino acids: CASSLISLGNTGELFF.

The J gene is TRBJ2-7, the V gene TRBV7-3; D unclear. The V and J ends lost 5 bases and 0 bases respectively, with 11 bases between them. This CDR3 spans 14 amino acids. From germline, CDR1 is SGHTA and CDR2 FQGTGA. The chain's CDR3 is CASSPGPISYEQYF. Here the CDR3 DNA reads TGTGCCAGCAGCCCCGGACCAATCTCCTACGAGCAGTACTTC.

This chain links TRBV7-2 with TRBJ2-1, with 9 bases that match TRBD2. The CDR3 is 20 amino acids. Per germline, CDR1 SGHTA and CDR2 FQGNSA. V lost 0 bases and J lost 4; bases outside the gene matches: 16. The CDR3 region is CASSLAPGALAGRPYNEQFF. The DNA of the CDR3 is TGTGCCAGCAGCTTAGCTCCCGGGGCTCTAGCGGGACGGCCGTACAATGAGCAGTTCTTC.

The chain employs TRBV4-1 and TRBJ2-7; 9 positions agree with TRBD2. J lost 2 bases, V lost 2 bases, and 7 bases had no gene match. The CDR3 consists of 16 residues. Germline CDR1 reads MGHRA; CDR2 reads YSYEKL. CDR3 in DNA: TGCGCCAGCAGCCAAACCGGGACTAGCAGCCCCTACGAGCAGTACTTC. Protein sequence: CASSQTGTSSPYEQYF.

The rearrangement uses TRBV5-1 and TRBJ1-1; TRBD1 agrees at 7 bases. The length of the CDR3 is 16 residues. Germline-derived CDR1 and CDR2 are SGHRS and YFSETQ. The V segment lost 3 bases and the J segment 3 bases; nucleotides outside the gene matches: 11. CDR3 DNA sequence: TGCGCCAGCAGCTGGGGAGGGGGCGGATGGGACACTGAAGCTTTCTTT. Translation: CASSWGGGGWDTEAFF. Full variable domain (outside the CDR3, taken from reference TRBV5-1 and TRBJ1-1): KAGVTQTPRYLIKTRGQQVTLSCSPISGHRSVSWYQQTPGQGLQFLFEYFSETQRNKGNFPGRFSGRQFSNSRSEMNVSTLELGDSALYLCASSWGGGGWDTEAFFGQGTRLTVV.

This sequence joins TRBV4-1 and TRBJ1-4; D possibly corresponds to TRBD1 (5 bases). Germline values: CDR1 MGHRA, CDR2 YSYEKL. Deletions cut 5 bases from V and 12 bases from J, with 31 bases between. The CDR3 covers 18 residues. This chain's CDR3 is CASSGLGASMKIGRELFF. The CDR3, as DNA: TGCGCCAGCAGCGGTCTCGGGGCCTCCATGAAAATAGGAAGGGAACTGTTTTTT.

This chain uses TRBV12-3 or TRBV12-4 with TRBJ1-1, with D possibly being TRBD1 (6 bases). CDR3 size: 15 residues. V gave up 5 bases and J gave up 5 bases, with 18 bases separating them. The CDR3 loop is CASSGAGQSGTEAFF. CDR3 nucleotide sequence: TGTGCCAGCAGTGGGGCAGGACAGTCGGGGACTGAAGCTTTCTTT.

The sample holds a few counts of this clonotype. The genes are TRBV12-3 or TRBV12-4 and TRBJ2-7; possibly TRBD1 for D (5 bases). There are 13 residues in the CDR3. The germline V and J ends were trimmed by 5 bases and 3 bases, with 11 bases remaining between them. The CDR3 region is CASSADRFYEQYF. CDR3 DNA sequence: TGTGCCAGCAGTGCTGACAGATTCTACGAGCAGTACTTC.